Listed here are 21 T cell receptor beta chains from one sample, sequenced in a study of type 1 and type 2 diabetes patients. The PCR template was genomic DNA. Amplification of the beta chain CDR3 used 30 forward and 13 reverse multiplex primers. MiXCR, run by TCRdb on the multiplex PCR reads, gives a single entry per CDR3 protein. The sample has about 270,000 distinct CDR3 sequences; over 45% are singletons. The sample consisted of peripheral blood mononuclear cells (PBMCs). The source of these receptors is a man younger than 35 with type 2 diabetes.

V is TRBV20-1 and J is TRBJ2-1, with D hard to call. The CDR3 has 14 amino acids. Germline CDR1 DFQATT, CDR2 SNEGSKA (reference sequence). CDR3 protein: CSAPRRGSNNEQFF. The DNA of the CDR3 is TGCAGCGCCCCCAGACGCGGCTCAAACAATGAGCAGTTCTTC.

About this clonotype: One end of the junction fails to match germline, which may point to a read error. The CDR3: CASSQKDAGMNTEASF. In DNA, the CDR3 is TGTGCCAGCAGCCAAAAAGACGCAGGGATGAACACTGAAGCTTCCTTT. The chain couples TRBV14 to TRBJ1-1; D is perhaps TRBD1 (5 bases). This CDR3 has 16 residues. Germline CDR1 and CDR2: SGHDN and FVKESK.

As DNA, the CDR3 is TGCAGTGCTAGGCGGGACAGAAGGCCCTACGAGCAGTACTTC. The encoded protein is CSARRDRRPYEQYF. The rearrangement links TRBV20-1 to TRBJ2-7, with a possible D match to TRBD1 (7 bases). Trimming stripped 3 bases from V and 2 bases from J, with 14 bases between. Germline CDR1 DFQATT, CDR2 SNEGSKA (reference sequence). The CDR3 is 14 residues long.

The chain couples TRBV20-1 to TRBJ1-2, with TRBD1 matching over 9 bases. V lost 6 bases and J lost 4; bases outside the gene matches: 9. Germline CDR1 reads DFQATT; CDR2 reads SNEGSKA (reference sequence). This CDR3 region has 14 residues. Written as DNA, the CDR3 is TGCAGTGCCCGTCGGGACAGGGATAGCTATGGCTACACCTTC. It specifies CSARRDRDSYGYTF.

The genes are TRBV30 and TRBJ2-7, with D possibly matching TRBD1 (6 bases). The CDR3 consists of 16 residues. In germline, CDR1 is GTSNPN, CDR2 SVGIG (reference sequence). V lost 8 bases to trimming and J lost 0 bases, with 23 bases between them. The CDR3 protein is CAGSPERGITSYEQYF. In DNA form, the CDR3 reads TGTGCCGGTAGTCCTGAAAGGGGGATCACCTCCTACGAGCAGTACTTC.

CDR3: CASSSALRGGYEQYF. DNA for the CDR3: TGTGCCAGCAGTTCCGCACTCAGGGGGGGCTACGAGCAGTACTTC. The chain has TRBV27 and TRBJ2-7; D is perhaps TRBD1 or TRBD2 (7 bases each). The length of the CDR3 is 15 residues. V lost 4 bases and J 3 bases, leaving 16 bases between the germline ends. Per germline, CDR1 MNHEY and CDR2 SMNVEV (reference sequence).

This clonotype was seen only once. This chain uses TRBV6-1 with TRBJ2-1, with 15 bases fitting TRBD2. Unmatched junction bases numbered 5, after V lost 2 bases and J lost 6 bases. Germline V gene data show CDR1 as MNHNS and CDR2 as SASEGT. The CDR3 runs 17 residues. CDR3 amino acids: CASSELGLAGGPNEQFF. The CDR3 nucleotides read TGTGCCAGCAGTGAACTGGGACTAGCGGGAGGTCCCAATGAGCAGTTCTTC.

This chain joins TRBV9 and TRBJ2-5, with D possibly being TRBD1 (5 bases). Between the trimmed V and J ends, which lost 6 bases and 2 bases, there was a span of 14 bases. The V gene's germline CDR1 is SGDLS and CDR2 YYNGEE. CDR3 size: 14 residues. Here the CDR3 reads CASNTQGFQETQYF. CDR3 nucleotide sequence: TGTGCCAGCAACACCCAGGGCTTTCAAGAGACCCAGTACTTC.

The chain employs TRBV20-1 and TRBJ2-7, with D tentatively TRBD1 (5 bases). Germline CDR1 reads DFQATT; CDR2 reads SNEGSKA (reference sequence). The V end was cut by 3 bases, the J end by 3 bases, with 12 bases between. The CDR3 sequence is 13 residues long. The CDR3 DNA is TGCAGTGCTAGGGGCCAGGGATACTACGAGCAGTACTTC. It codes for CSARGQGYYEQYF.

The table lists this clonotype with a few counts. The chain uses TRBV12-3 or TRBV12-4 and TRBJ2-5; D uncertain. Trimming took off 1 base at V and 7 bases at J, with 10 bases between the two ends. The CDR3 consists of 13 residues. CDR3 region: CASSLEALGTQYF. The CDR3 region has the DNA TGTGCCAGCAGTTTAGAGGCCCTGGGGACCCAGTACTTC.

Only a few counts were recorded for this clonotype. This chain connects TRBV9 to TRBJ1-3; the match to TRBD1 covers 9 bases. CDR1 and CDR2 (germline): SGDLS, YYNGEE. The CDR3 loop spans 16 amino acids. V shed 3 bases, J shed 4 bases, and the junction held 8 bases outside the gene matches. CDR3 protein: CASSARQGGGGNTIYF. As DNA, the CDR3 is TGTGCCAGCAGCGCAAGACAGGGGGGAGGAGGAAACACCATATATTTT.

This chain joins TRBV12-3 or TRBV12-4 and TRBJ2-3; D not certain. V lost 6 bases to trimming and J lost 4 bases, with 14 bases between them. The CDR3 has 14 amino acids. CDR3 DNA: TGTGCCAGCAGCTCGGACGCAATGGCAGATACGCAGTATTTT. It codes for CASSSDAMADTQYF.

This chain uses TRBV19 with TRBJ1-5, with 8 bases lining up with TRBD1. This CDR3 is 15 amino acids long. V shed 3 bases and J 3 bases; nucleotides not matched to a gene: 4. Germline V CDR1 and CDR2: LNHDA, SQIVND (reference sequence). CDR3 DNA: TGTGCCAGTAGTATCTACAGGGGGGACAATCAGCCCCAGCATTTT. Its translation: CASSIYRGDNQPQHF.

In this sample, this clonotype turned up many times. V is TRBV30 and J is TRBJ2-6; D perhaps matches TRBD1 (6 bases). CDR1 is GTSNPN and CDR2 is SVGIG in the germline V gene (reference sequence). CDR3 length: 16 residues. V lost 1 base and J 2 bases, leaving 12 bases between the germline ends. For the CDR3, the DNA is TGTGCCTGGAGTGACACAGGGATCACTGGGGCCAACGTCCTGACTTTC. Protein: CAWSDTGITGANVLTF.

The CDR3 region is CASSIVLNIEQYF. CDR3 DNA: TGTGCCAGTAGTATAGTCCTGAATATTGAGCAGTACTTC. This chain links TRBV19 with TRBJ2-7; no firm D call. Trimming left V 1 base short and J 7 bases short, with 11 bases between. CDR1 and CDR2 from the germline V gene are LNHDA and SQIVND (reference sequence). The CDR3 covers 13 residues.

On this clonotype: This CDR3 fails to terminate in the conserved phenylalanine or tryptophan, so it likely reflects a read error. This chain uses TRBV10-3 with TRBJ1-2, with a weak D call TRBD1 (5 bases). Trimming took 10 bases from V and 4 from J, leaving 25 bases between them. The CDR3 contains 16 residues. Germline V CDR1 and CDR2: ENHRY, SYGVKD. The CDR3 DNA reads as TGTGCCAGCAGCCAAGCATGGGAGGGACCGGGCTATGGCTACACCCTC. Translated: CASSQAWEGPGYGYTL.

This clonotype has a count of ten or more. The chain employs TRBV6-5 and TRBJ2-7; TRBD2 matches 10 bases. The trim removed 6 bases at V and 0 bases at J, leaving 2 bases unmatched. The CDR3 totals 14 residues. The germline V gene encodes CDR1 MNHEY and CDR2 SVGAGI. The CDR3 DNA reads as TGTGCCAGCAGCTTAGCGGGAGGCTCCTACGAGCAGTACTTC. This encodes CASSLAGGSYEQYF.

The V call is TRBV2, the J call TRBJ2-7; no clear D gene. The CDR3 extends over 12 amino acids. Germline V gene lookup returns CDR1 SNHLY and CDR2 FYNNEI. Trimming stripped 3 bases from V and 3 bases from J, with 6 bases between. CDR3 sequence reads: CASSDENYEQYF. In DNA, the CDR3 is TGTGCCAGCAGTGACGAAAACTACGAGCAGTACTTC.

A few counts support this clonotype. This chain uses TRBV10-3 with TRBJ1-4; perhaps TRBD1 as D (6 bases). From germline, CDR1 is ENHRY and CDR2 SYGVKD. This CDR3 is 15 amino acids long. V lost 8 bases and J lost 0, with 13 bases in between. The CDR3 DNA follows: TGTGCCATCTCGCAGGGGACCGCAACTAATGAAAAACTGTTTTTT. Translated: CAISQGTATNEKLFF.

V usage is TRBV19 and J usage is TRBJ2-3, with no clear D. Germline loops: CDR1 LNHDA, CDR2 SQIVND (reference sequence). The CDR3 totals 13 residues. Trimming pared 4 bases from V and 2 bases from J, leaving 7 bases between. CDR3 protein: CASSRVATDTQYF. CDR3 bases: TGTGCCAGTAGTAGGGTTGCCACAGATACGCAGTATTTT.

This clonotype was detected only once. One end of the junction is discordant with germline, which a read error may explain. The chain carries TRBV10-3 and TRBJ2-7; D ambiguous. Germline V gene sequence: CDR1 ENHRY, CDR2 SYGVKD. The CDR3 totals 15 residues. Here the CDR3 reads CASSRPPQIHYEQYF. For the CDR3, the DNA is TGTGCCAGCAGTCGACCCCCGCAGATCCACTACGAGCAGTACTTC.